This T cell receptor (beta chain) was observed in a study of cytomegalovirus exposure and HLA in healthy donors. Study-wide context: About 85 million unique TCRs from HLA-typed donors were held in an early release of data. The study's findings and limits: Most of the CMV-associated TCR beta chains (in a later analysis) appeared to be HLA-restricted.

PCR used 60 Vbeta primers and 13 Jbeta primers. TCRdb keeps only in-frame clones here, not all; method: immunoSEQ multiplex PCR. Here the sample spans 70,000 to 95,000 clones, around 62% being singletons. Donors consisted of healthy bone marrow donors. As to this clone: The antigen is unknown.

The CDR3 is 14 residues long. Germline-derived CDR1 and CDR2 are MNHNY and SVGAGI (reference sequence). The V segment lost 6 bases and the J segment 5 bases; nucleotides outside the gene matches: 7. The chain links TRBV6-6 to TRBJ1-1; 9 positions agree with TRBD1. The sample was PBMCs. The source is a woman younger than 45 in good health and CMV-seropositive. This chain's CDR3 is CASRRDRAGTEAFF. The CDR3 region has the DNA TGTGCCAGCAGGAGGGACAGGGCGGGTACTGAAGCTTTCTTT.